The 12 T cell receptor beta chains listed next were all sequenced from one sample in a study of CD8+CD57+ T cells in acquired aplastic anemia. CD8+CD57+ cell expansion, shown by flow cytometry, had occurred in the patients selected for sequencing. TCR beta VDJ and CDR3 were profiled, and genomic DNA was the template. TCRdb recomputed calls from the reads with MiXCR, one row per CDR3 protein. Of some 160,000 distinct CDR3 sequences listed, around 52% are singletons. Sample: sorted CD4+, CD8+, or CD8+CD57+ T cells (not recorded which) from PBMCs. The receptors here all came from a human donor with aplastic anemia.

This chain joins TRBV20-1 and TRBJ1-2, with D unclear. This CDR3 contains 14 residues. V gave up 3 bases and J gave up 0 bases, with 11 bases separating them. Germline CDR1 and CDR2: DFQATT and SNEGSKA (reference sequence). CDR3 protein: CSASDAGANYGYTF. In nucleotides, the CDR3 is TGCAGTGCTAGTGATGCGGGAGCTAACTATGGCTACACCTTC.

To note about this clonotype: A much larger clonotype is one base distant, so this may be a read error. The V gene is TRBV19, the J gene TRBJ2-3; D perhaps matches TRBD2 (5 bases). The V gene lost 4 bases and the J gene lost 4 bases, with 21 bases spanning the gap. Germline V lookup: CDR1 LNHDA, CDR2 SQIVND (reference sequence). This CDR3 contains 17 residues. The CDR3, as DNA: TGTGCCAGTAGTACCCCCGAGTTAGGAGGCGAGGCAGATACGCAGTATTTT. It translates to CASSTPELGGEADTQYF.

This clonotype came up a few times. It may be a read error: a sequence one base away is much more abundant. The J gene is TRBJ2-7, the V gene TRBV5-6, with 7 bases matching TRBD2. Per the germline V gene, CDR1 is SGHDT and CDR2 is YYEEEE. This CDR3 has 13 amino acids. J was trimmed by 2 bases and V by 1 base; bases with no gene match: 0. CDR3 residues: CASSLTSAYEQYF. In DNA, the CDR3 is TGTGCCAGCAGCTTGACTAGCGCCTACGAGCAGTACTTC.

J is TRBJ2-7 and V is TRBV7-8; 11 positions match TRBD2. From germline, CDR1 is SGHVS and CDR2 FQNEAQ. The CDR3 extends over 15 amino acids. Trimming cost V 5 bases and J 4 bases; bases outside gene matches: 7. CDR3 in amino acids: CASSPPGTSGYEQYF. The DNA of the CDR3 is TGTGCCAGCAGCCCACCCGGGACTAGCGGTTACGAGCAGTACTTC. Using reference TRBV7-8 and TRBJ2-7 for the parts outside the CDR3, the full variable domain is GAGVSQSPRYKVAKRGQDVALRCDPISGHVSLFWYQQALGQGPEFLTYFQNEAQLDKSGLPSDRFFAERPEGSVSTLKIQRTQQEDSAVYLCASSPPGTSGYEQYFGPGTRLTVT.

Details on this clonotype: One end of the junction is discordant with germline, which a read error may explain. The rearrangement uses TRBV27 and TRBJ2-7, with unresolved D. The germline V gene has CDR1 MNHEY and CDR2 SMNVEV (reference sequence). CDR3 length: 15 residues. This chain's CDR3 is CTSSLTGYGNYEQYF. CDR3 DNA: TGTACCAGCAGTTTAACGGGTTACGGAAACTACGAGCAGTACTTC.

This clonotype has ten or more counts. The chain joins TRBV19 to TRBJ2-4; 9 bases match TRBD1. The CDR3 totals 13 residues. V lost 6 bases, J lost 7 bases, and 4 bases stayed unmatched. The germline gives CDR1 LNHDA, CDR2 SQIVND (reference sequence). The CDR3 DNA reads TGTGCCAGTAGGGGACAGGGACTGAACATTCAGTACTTC. This encodes CASRGQGLNIQYF.

The V and J genes are TRBV12-3 or TRBV12-4 and TRBJ2-7; either TRBD1 or TRBD2 may supply D (5 bases each). This CDR3 has 13 residues. V lost 6 bases, J lost 3 bases, and 12 bases lay in between. CDR3 DNA sequence: TGTGCCAGCAGGTCCGGGACCAACTACGAGCAGTACTTC. This sequence encodes CASRSGTNYEQYF.

This clonotype was counted at least ten times. J is TRBJ2-1 and V is TRBV29-1, with a tentative D call TRBD1 (6 bases). The V gene lost 8 bases and the J gene lost 10 bases, with 15 bases spanning the gap. This CDR3 contains 11 residues. CDR1 SQVTM and CDR2 ANQGSEA come from the germline V gene. In DNA form, the CDR3 reads TGCAGCTCTGAGGGGGAACGCGAGCAGTTCTTC. Translating it yields CSSEGEREQFF.

This clonotype is medium-sized within its sample. V usage is TRBV4-2 and J usage is TRBJ2-7, with 7 bases aligning to TRBD2. The germline V gene has CDR1 LGHNA and CDR2 YNFKEQ. The trim removed 1 base at V and 3 bases at J, leaving 3 bases unmatched. The CDR3 contains 14 residues. Here the CDR3 reads CASSQGEGLYEQYF. The DNA for the CDR3 is TGTGCCAGCAGCCAAGGGGAGGGGCTCTACGAGCAGTACTTC.

This clonotype was detected many times. The chain uses TRBV12-3 or TRBV12-4 and TRBJ1-5; TRBD1 matches 7 bases. J gave up 7 bases and V 5 bases, and 11 bases lay outside the gene matches. CDR3 length equals 15 residues. CDR3 protein: CASSASPGQLQPQHF. The CDR3 DNA is TGTGCCAGCAGTGCCTCCCCGGGACAGCTACAGCCCCAGCATTTT.

This rearrangement joins TRBV7-9 to TRBJ1-6, with 7 bases lining up with TRBD1. Germline lookup yields CDR1 SEHNR and CDR2 FQNEAQ (reference sequence). The CDR3 has 15 residues. Losses at the gene ends were 3 bases for V and 7 bases for J; bases not matched to a gene: 6. The CDR3 nucleotides read TGTGCCAGCAGCTTGGGACAGAGGCCCAATTCACCCCTCCACTTT. Translated, it gives CASSLGQRPNSPLHF.

V usage is TRBV9 and J usage is TRBJ2-1; tentatively, D is TRBD2 (6 bases). Trimming stripped 0 bases from V and 3 bases from J, with 16 bases between. The CDR3 extends over 17 amino acids. The V gene's germline CDR1 is SGDLS and CDR2 YYNGEE. Written as DNA, the CDR3 is TGTGCCAGCAGCGTAGGATCTGGAGGGCAGAACTACAATGAGCAGTTCTTC. It yields the protein CASSVGSGGQNYNEQFF.